The present TCR beta chain was sequenced within a study of chemoradiotherapy in HPV16-positive cancers (dated by TCRdb to 2022 to 2024). Describing the broader study: Using functional T-cell assays on cells from two HPV16-positive patients, the researchers defined candidate HPV-specific T-cell clones and common TCR motifs. The study asked whether T-cell immunity to the HPV oncoproteins E6 and E7 changes during chemoradiotherapy and whether this immunity affects survival. Next, the candidate HPV-specific TCRs and motifs were followed in TCR repertoires from roughly 90 patients with HPV-related cancers. What the study reported, not specific to this receptor: Expansion of candidate HPV-specific clones and E7-related TCR motifs was observed in the tumor microenvironment during treatment, whereas no such expansion was observed for non-HPV-specific T cells. Among HPV16-positive patients, expansion of HPV-responsive T cells during chemoradiotherapy was associated with better recurrence-free survival. The functional definition of HPV-specific T cells was derived from only a couple of HPV16-positive patients, and the survival association was reported for HPV16-positive patients.

Of note for this clone: Its antigen has not been determined. Per-base qualities were not stored, and no clone one base away is much larger.

The CDR1 and CDR2 encoded by the germline V gene (reference sequence) are LNHDA and SQIVND. The CDR3, from cysteine to phenylalanine, totals 18 residues. Only the CDR3 portion is preserved as DNA: 54 bases, with reading frame beginning at the first base. V sheds 4 bases and J sheds 1 base, leaving 19 bases between their ends. Libraries were constructed by the immunoSEQ multiplex PCR assay. As stored in TCRdb, this immuneACCESS dataset retains in-frame rearrangements with V and J assigned. A fraction of the clones does not appear; measured against another copy, unresolved V genes explain less than half of the discrepancy, and the remainder lacks a known reason. The sample table lists under 5,500 clones, approximately 90% of them with a count of one. The ten largest clones take up about 4.1% of the sample. Repertoires were sampled repeatedly over the course of chemoradiotherapy so that clonal expansion in the tumor microenvironment could be followed.

Here the sequenced sample was tumor tissue, taken from a patient who underwent chemoradiotherapy. The chain is made from TRBV19 and TRBJ2-2, with TRBD1 perhaps the D gene, on 6 matching bases. The TCR sequence derives from a human donor with HPV-associated anogenital cancer. Here the CDR3 is given as CASSNGGWTEGNTGELFF. The DNA reads as follows: TGTGCCAGTAGTAATGGGGGATGGACAGAGGGGAACACCGGGGAGCTGTTTTTT.